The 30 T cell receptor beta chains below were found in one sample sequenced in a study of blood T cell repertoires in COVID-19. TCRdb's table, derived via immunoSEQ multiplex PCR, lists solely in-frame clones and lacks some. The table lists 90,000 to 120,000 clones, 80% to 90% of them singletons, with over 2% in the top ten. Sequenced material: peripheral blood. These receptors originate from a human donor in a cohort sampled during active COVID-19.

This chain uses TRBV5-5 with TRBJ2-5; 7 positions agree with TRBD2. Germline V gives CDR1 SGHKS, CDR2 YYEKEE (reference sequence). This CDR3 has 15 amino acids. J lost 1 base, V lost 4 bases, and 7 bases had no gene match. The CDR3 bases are TGTGCCAGCAGCCGGGGAGGGAGCGGCCAAGAGACCCAGTACTTC. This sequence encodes CASSRGGSGQETQYF.

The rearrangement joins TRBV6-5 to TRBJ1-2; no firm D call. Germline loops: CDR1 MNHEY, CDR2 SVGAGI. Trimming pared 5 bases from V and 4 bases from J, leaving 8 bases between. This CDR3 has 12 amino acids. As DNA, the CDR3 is TGTGCCAGCAGTCAAACTGTCTATGGCTACACCTTC. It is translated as CASSQTVYGYTF.

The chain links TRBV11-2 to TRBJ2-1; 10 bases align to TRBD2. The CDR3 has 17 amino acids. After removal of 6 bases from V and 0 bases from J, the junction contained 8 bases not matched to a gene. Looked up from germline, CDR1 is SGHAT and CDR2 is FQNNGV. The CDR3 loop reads CASRSGTSVSSYNEQFF. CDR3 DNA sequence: TGTGCCAGCAGATCCGGGACTAGCGTTAGCTCCTACAATGAGCAGTTCTTC.

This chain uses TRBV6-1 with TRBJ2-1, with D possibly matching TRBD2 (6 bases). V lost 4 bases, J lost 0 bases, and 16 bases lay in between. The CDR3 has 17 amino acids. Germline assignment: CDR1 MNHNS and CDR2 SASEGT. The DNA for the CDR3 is TGTGCCAGCAGTGCGCCCACGCGGGGCCTCTCCTACAATGAGCAGTTCTTC. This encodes CASSAPTRGLSYNEQFF.

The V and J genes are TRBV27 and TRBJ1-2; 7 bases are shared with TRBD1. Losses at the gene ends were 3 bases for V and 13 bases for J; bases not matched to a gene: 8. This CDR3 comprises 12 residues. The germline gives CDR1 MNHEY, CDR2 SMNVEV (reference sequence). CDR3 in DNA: TGTGCCAGCAGTTTGCTCCAGGGGGAAGCCACCTTC. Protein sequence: CASSLLQGEATF.

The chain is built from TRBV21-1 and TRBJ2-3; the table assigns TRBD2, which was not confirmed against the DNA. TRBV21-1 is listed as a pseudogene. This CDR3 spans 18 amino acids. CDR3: CASSKGLAGASSTDTQYF. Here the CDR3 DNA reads TGTGCCAGCAGCAAAGGACTAGCGGGAGCCTCTAGCACAGATACGCAGTATTTT.

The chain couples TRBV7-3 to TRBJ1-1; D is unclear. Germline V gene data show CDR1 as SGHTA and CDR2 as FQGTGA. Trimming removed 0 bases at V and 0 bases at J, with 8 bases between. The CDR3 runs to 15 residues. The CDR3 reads CASSLTGGMNTEAFF. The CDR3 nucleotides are TGTGCCAGCAGCTTAACGGGAGGGATGAACACTGAAGCTTTCTTT.

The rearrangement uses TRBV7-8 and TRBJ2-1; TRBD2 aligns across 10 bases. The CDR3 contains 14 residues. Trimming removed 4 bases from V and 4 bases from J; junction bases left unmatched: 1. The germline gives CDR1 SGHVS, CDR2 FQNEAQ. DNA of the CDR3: TGTGCCAGCAGCTGGACTAGCGGATACAATGAGCAGTTCTTC. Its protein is CASSWTSGYNEQFF. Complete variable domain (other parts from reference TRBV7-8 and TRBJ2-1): GAGVSQSPRYKVAKRGQDVALRCDPISGHVSLFWYQQALGQGPEFLTYFQNEAQLDKSGLPSDRFFAERPEGSVSTLKIQRTQQEDSAVYLCASSWTSGYNEQFFGPGTRLTVL.

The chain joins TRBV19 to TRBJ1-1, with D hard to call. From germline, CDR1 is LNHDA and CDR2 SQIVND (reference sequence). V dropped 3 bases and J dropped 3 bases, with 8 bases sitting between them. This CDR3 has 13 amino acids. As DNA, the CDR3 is TGTGCCAGTAGTATGGTAGTGGACACTGAAGCTTTCTTT. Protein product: CASSMVVDTEAFF.

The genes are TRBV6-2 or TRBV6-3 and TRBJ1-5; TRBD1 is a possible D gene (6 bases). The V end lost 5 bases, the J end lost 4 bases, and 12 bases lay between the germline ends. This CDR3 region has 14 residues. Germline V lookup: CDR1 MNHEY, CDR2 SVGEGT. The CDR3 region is CASSQGTWNQPQHF. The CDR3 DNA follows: TGTGCCAGCAGTCAGGGGACGTGGAATCAGCCCCAGCATTTT.

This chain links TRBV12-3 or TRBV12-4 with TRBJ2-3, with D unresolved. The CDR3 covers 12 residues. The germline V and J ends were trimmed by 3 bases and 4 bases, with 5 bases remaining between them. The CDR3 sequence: CASSFLSDTQYF. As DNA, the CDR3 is TGTGCCAGCAGTTTTTTATCAGATACGCAGTATTTT.

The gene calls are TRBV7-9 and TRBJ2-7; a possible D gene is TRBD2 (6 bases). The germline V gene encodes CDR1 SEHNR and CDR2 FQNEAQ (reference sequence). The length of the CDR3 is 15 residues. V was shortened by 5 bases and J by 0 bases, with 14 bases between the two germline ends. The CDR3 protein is CASSPAGTSSYEQYF. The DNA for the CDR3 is TGTGCCAGCAGCCCGGCGGGGACTTCCTCCTACGAGCAGTACTTC.

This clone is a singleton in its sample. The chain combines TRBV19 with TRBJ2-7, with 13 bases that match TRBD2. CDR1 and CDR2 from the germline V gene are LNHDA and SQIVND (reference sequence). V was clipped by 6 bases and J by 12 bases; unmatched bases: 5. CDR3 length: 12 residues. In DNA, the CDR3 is TGTGCCAGTAGACTAGCGGGAGGGCCGATGTACTTC. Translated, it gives CASRLAGGPMYF.

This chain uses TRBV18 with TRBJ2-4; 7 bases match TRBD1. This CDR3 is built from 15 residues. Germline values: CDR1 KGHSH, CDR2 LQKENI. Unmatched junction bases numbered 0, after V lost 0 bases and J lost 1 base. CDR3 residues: CASSPPTGAKNIQYF. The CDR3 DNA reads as TGTGCCAGCTCACCACCGACAGGGGCCAAAAACATTCAGTACTTC.

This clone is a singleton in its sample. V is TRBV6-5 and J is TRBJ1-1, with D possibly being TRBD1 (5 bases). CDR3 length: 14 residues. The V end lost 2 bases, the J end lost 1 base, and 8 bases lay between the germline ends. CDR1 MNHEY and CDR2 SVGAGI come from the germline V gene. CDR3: CASSYGRGNTEAFF. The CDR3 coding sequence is TGTGCCAGCAGTTACGGGAGGGGGAACACTGAAGCTTTCTTT.

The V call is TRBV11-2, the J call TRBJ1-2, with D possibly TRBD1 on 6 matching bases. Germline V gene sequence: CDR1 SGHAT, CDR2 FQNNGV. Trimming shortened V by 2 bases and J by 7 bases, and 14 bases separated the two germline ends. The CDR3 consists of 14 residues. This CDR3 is CASSLSEGGGGYTF. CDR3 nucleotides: TGTGCCAGCAGCTTATCGGAAGGGGGTGGTGGCTACACCTTC.

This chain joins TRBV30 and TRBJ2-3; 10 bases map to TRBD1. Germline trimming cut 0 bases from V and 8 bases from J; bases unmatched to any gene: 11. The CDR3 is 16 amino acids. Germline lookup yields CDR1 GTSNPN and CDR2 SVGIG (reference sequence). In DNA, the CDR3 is TGTGCCTGGAGTGTACCGCGGGACAGGGGTGGGGGTACGCAGTATTTT. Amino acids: CAWSVPRDRGGGTQYF.

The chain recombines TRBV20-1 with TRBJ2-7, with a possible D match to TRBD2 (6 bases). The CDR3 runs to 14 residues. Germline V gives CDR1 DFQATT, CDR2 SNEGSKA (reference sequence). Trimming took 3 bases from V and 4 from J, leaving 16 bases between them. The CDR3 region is CSASSPGSKYEQYF. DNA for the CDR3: TGCAGTGCTAGTTCTCCCGGGAGCAAATACGAGCAGTACTTC.

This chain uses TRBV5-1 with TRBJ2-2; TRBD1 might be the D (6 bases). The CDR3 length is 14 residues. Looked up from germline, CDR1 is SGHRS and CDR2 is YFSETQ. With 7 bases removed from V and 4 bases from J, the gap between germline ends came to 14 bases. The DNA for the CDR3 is TGCGCCAGCCTCCGGGACACGGGCACCGGGGAGCTGTTTTTT. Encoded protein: CASLRDTGTGELFF. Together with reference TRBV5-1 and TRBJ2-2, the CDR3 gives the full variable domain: KAGVTQTPRYLIKTRGQQVTLSCSPISGHRSVSWYQQTPGQGLQFLFEYFSETQRNKGNFPGRFSGRQFSNSRSEMNVSTLELGDSALYLCASLRDTGTGELFFGEGSRLTVL.

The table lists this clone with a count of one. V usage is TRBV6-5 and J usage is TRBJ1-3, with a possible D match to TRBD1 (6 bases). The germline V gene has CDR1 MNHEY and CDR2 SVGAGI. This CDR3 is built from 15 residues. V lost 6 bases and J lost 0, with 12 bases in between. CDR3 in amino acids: CASRAKGGSGNTIYF. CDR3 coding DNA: TGTGCCAGCAGGGCGAAAGGGGGCTCTGGAAACACCATATATTTT.

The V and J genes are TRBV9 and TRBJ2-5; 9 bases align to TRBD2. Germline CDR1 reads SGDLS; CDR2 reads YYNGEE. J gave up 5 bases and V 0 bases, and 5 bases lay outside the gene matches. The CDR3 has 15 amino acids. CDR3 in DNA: TGTGCCAGCAGCGTAGTTAGCGGGGGCCTGGAGACCCAGTACTTC. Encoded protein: CASSVVSGGLETQYF.

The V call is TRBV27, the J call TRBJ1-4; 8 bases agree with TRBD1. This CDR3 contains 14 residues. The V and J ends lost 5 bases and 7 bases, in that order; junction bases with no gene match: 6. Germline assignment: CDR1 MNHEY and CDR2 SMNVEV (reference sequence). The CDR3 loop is CASSRRDRLEKLFF. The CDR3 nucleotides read TGTGCCAGCAGTCGTCGGGACAGGCTTGAAAAACTGTTTTTT. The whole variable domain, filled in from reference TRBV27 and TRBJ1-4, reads EAQVTQNPRYLITVTGKKLTVTCSQNMNHEYMSWYRQDPGLGLRQIYYSMNVEVTDKGDVPEGYKVSRKEKRNFPLILESPSPNQTSLYFCASSRRDRLEKLFFGSGTQLSVL.

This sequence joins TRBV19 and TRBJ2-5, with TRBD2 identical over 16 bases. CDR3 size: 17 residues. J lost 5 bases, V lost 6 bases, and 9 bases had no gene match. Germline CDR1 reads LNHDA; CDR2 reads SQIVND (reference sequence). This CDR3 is CASRVGTSGRASETQYF. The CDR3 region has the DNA TGTGCCAGTAGAGTCGGGACTAGCGGGAGGGCCAGTGAGACCCAGTACTTC.

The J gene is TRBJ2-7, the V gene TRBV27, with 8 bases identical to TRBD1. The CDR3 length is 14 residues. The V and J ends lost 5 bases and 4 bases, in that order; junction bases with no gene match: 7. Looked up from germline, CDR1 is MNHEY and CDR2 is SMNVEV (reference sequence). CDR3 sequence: CASSLDRDEYEQYF. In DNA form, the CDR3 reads TGTGCCAGCAGTCTGGACAGGGATGAATACGAGCAGTACTTC.

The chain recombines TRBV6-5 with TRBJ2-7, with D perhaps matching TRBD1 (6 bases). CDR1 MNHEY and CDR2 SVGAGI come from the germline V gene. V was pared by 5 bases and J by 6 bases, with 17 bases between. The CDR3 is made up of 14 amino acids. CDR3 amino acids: CASSHGQGHSEQYF. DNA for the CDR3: TGTGCCAGCAGTCACGGGCAGGGGCATAGCGAGCAGTACTTC.

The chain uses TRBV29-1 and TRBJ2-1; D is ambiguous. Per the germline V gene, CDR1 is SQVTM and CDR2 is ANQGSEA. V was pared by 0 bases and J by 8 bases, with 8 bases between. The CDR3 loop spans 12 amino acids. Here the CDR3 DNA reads TGCAGCGTTGAAGATATGGCAGATGAGCAGTTCTTC. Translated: CSVEDMADEQFF.

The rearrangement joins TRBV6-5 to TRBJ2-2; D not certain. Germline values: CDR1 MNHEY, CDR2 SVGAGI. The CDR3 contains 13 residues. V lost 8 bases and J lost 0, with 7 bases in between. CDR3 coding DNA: TGTGCCAGCGGAGCTTCGAACACCGGGGAGCTGTTTTTT. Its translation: CASGASNTGELFF.

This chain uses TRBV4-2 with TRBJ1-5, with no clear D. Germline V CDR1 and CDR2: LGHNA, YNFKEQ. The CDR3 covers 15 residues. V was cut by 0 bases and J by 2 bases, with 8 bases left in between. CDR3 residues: CASSQEPGGNQPQHF. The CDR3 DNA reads TGTGCCAGCAGCCAAGAACCGGGAGGCAATCAGCCCCAGCATTTT.

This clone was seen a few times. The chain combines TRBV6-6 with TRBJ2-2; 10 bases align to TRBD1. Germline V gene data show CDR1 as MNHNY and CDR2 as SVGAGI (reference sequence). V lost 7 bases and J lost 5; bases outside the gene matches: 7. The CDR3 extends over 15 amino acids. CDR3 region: CASTRQGQGTGELFF. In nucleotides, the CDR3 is TGTGCCAGCACGCGGCAGGGACAGGGGACCGGGGAGCTGTTTTTT.

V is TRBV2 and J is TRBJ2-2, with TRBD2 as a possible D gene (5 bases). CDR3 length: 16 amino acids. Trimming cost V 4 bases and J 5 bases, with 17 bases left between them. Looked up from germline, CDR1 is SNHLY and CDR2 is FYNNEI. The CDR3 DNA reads TGTGCCAGCAGTGCCATGGGCTCCTCGGGGACCGGGGAGCTGTTTTTT. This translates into CASSAMGSSGTGELFF.